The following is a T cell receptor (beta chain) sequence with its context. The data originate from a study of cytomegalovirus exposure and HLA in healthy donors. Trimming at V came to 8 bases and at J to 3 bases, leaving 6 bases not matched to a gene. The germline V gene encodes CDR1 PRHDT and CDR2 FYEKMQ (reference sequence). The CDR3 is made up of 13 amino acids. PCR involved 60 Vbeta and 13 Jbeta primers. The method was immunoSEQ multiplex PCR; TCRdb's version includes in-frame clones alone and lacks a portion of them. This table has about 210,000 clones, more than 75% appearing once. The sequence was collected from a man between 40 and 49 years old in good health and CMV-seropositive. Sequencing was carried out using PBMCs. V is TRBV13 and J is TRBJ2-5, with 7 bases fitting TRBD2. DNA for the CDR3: TGTGCCAGCTCCCAGCGGGGAGAAGAGACCCAGTACTTC. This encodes CASSQRGEETQYF. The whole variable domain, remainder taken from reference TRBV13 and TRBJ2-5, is AAGVIQSPRHLIKEKRETATLKCYPIPRHDTVYWYQQGPGQDPQFLISFYEKMQSDKGSIPDRFSAQQFSDYHSELNMSSLELGDSALYFCASSQRGEETQYFGPGTRLLVL.